Below are 21 T cell receptor beta chains sequenced from a single sample in a study of blood T cell repertoires in COVID-19. TCRdb keeps only in-frame clones here, not all; method: immunoSEQ multiplex PCR. The sample records fewer than 200,000 clones, around 84% being singletons. Sequencing input: peripheral blood. Every receptor here comes from a man in his forties with active or convalescent COVID-19.

The chain combines TRBV12-3 or TRBV12-4 with TRBJ1-2; a possible D gene is TRBD1 (5 bases). The V gene lost 5 bases and the J gene lost 6 bases, with 13 bases spanning the gap. The CDR3 has 13 residues. Written as DNA, the CDR3 is TGTGCCAGCAGTCTGACAGATATCGATGGCTACACCTTC. Translated, it gives CASSLTDIDGYTF.

The chain couples TRBV10-3 to TRBJ1-1; D possibly corresponds to TRBD1 (5 bases). V shed 3 bases and J shed 0 bases, with 8 bases lying between them. Per the germline V gene, CDR1 is ENHRY and CDR2 is SYGVKD. This CDR3 is 14 amino acids long. CDR3 in amino acids: CAISEGALNTEAFF. The CDR3 nucleotides read TGTGCCATCAGTGAAGGGGCGCTGAACACTGAAGCTTTCTTT.

The chain carries TRBV18 and TRBJ1-4; D is undetermined. The V gene lost 3 bases and the J gene lost 0 bases, with 8 bases spanning the gap. Germline V CDR1 and CDR2: KGHSH, LQKENI. The CDR3 is 15 amino acids. The DNA for the CDR3 is TGTGCCAGCTCACCCGGGAGTGCAACTAATGAAAAACTGTTTTTT. It encodes CASSPGSATNEKLFF. The variable domain in full, with the rest retrieved from reference TRBV18 and TRBJ1-4, is NAGVMQNPRHLVRRRGQEARLRCSPMKGHSHVYWYRQLPEEGLKFMVYLQKENIIDESGMPKERFSAEFPKEGPSILRIQQVVRGDSAAYFCASSPGSATNEKLFFGSGTQLSVL.

The rearrangement joins TRBV5-1 to TRBJ2-7; 12 bases fit TRBD1. The V gene's germline CDR1 is SGHRS and CDR2 YFSETQ. The CDR3 length is 14 residues. The junction had 5 bases not matched to a gene; V was cut back by 5 bases and J by 5 bases. CDR3 loop: CASSGTGGFDEQYF. The DNA of the CDR3 is TGCGCCAGCAGTGGGACAGGGGGCTTCGACGAGCAGTACTTC.

The chain couples TRBV28 to TRBJ1-5, with 7 bases that match TRBD1. The trim removed 5 bases at V and 2 bases at J, leaving 12 bases unmatched. The germline V gene encodes CDR1 MDHEN and CDR2 SYDVKM. The CDR3 covers 17 residues. Written as DNA, the CDR3 is TGTGCCAGCAGTACGGGACAGCTGAACATGGGCAATCAGCCCCAGCATTTT. Amino acid sequence: CASSTGQLNMGNQPQHF.

The chain couples TRBV4-3 to TRBJ2-4, with 12 bases lining up with TRBD2. The CDR3 spans 17 residues. The germline V gene encodes CDR1 LGHNA and CDR2 YSLEER. V shed 1 base, J shed 2 bases, and the junction held 3 bases outside the gene matches. This CDR3 reads CASSQGLAGGTKNIQYF. Written as DNA, the CDR3 is TGCGCCAGCAGCCAAGGTCTAGCGGGGGGGACCAAAAACATTCAGTACTTC.

The chain recombines TRBV6-1 with TRBJ1-3; D remains unclear. V lost 1 base, J lost 0 bases, and 7 bases lay in between. The germline gives CDR1 MNHNS, CDR2 SASEGT. This CDR3 has 15 residues. The CDR3 DNA reads TGTGCCAGCAGTGAAGGAGCGAGCTCTGGAAACACCATATATTTT. The encoded protein is CASSEGASSGNTIYF.

The chain couples TRBV28 to TRBJ1-6; D is perhaps TRBD1 (5 bases). Trimming left V 2 bases short and J 10 bases short, with 12 bases between. The CDR3 loop spans 14 amino acids. CDR1 and CDR2 (germline): MDHEN, SYDVKM. The chain's CDR3 is CASSLGRVGSPLHF. CDR3 bases: TGTGCCAGCAGTTTAGGCAGGGTGGGATCACCCCTCCACTTT.

The CDR3 DNA reads as TGTGCCAGCAGCTTAGACCCTAACGATTCACCCCTCCACTTT. Translation gives CASSLDPNDSPLHF. The chain couples TRBV11-2 to TRBJ1-6; D gene ambiguous. V dropped 0 bases and J dropped 8 bases, with 8 bases sitting between them. This CDR3 comprises 14 residues. Germline V gene lookup returns CDR1 SGHAT and CDR2 FQNNGV.

This clone was detected once. The CDR3 region is CASSLGRGGNEQYF. Written as DNA, the CDR3 is TGTGCCAGCAGCTTAGGGCGGGGGGGCAACGAGCAGTACTTC. The chain has TRBV11-3 and TRBJ2-7, with 9 bases lining up with TRBD2. The CDR3 runs 14 residues. Looked up from germline, CDR1 is SGHNT and CDR2 is YENEEA. The V gene end was trimmed by 1 base and the J gene end by 5 bases; junction bases not matched to a gene: 3.

The rearrangement uses TRBV9 and TRBJ2-7; D may be TRBD2 (7 bases). V shed 0 bases and J shed 2 bases, with 15 bases lying between them. CDR1 and CDR2 (germline): SGDLS, YYNGEE. This CDR3 spans 16 amino acids. CDR3 in DNA: TGTGCCAGCAGCGTAGGAGGGGGGGACGGACCCTACGAGCAGTACTTC. It yields the protein CASSVGGGDGPYEQYF.

About this clone itself: Likely a read error: the CDR3 ends without its conserved phenylalanine or tryptophan. Because the CDR3's place on the DNA is in doubt, the DNA is left out and the CDR3 is given as listed by TCRdb. The genes are TRBV16 and TRBJ2-7; the D segment call TRBD1 is taken from the table without a DNA check. The germline CDR1 and CDR2 sequences are KGHSY and FQNENV. The CDR3 totals 13 residues, both ends included. This CDR3 is CASSPVSGQPSVL.

V usage is TRBV10-3 and J usage is TRBJ2-3; D call uncertain. Deletions cut 3 bases from V and 2 bases from J, with 15 bases between. Germline V gene data show CDR1 as ENHRY and CDR2 as SYGVKD. CDR3 size: 16 residues. The chain's CDR3 is CAISDEEHFATDTQYF. CDR3 nucleotide sequence: TGTGCCATCAGTGATGAGGAGCACTTCGCCACAGATACGCAGTATTTT.

The V gene is TRBV11-3, the J gene TRBJ2-3; 7 bases map to TRBD2. The V and J ends lost 1 base and 2 bases, in that order; junction bases with no gene match: 6. CDR3 length equals 16 residues. Per germline, CDR1 SGHNT and CDR2 YENEEA. The CDR3 DNA reads as TGTGCCAGCAGCTTAGGACAGAGCGGGATCACAGATACGCAGTATTTT. Protein sequence: CASSLGQSGITDTQYF.

This sequence joins TRBV5-4 and TRBJ2-5; 12 bases are shared with TRBD2. V trimming: 3 bases; J trimming: 4 bases; junction bases outside the gene matches: 1. The CDR3 runs 14 residues. Germline V gene lookup returns CDR1 SGHNT and CDR2 YYREEE (reference sequence). CDR3 nucleotides: TGTGCCAGCAGCTCGGGACTAGCGGGAGAGACCCAGTACTTC. Protein product: CASSSGLAGETQYF.

The genes are TRBV3-1 (or the pseudogene TRBV3-2) and TRBJ2-2, with TRBD1 matching 7 bases. There are 14 residues in the CDR3. CDR1 is LGHDT, CDR2 YNNKEL, per germline (reference sequence). The junction had 4 bases not matched to a gene; V was cut back by 4 bases and J by 5 bases. CDR3 in amino acids: CASSPGTATGELFF. CDR3 nucleotide sequence: TGTGCCAGCAGCCCAGGGACAGCGACCGGGGAGCTGTTTTTT.

The genes are TRBV7-9 and TRBJ1-4; D remains ambiguous. Trimming pared 2 bases from V and 5 bases from J, leaving 12 bases between. CDR3 length: 15 amino acids. CDR1 and CDR2 from the germline V gene are SEHNR and FQNEAQ (reference sequence). This CDR3 reads CASSLILAANEKLFF. For the CDR3, the DNA is TGTGCCAGCAGCTTAATCTTGGCGGCGAATGAAAAACTGTTTTTT.

V gene TRBV19 combines with J gene TRBJ2-7; TRBD1 matches at 9 bases. CDR1 is LNHDA, CDR2 SQIVND, per germline (reference sequence). Trimming took 6 bases from V and 1 from J; bases not matched to a gene: 4. The CDR3 totals 14 residues. CDR3 amino acids: CASSFGTGSYEQYF. The CDR3 DNA sequence: TGTGCCAGTAGCTTCGGGACAGGGTCCTACGAGCAGTACTTC.

This chain links TRBV15 with TRBJ1-2; unclear D gene. Germline V gene sequence: CDR1 LNHNV, CDR2 YYDKDF (reference sequence). The CDR3 totals 14 residues. The V end was cut by 3 bases, the J end by 2 bases, with 10 bases between. CDR3 protein: CATSSGRLNYGYTF. DNA of the CDR3: TGTGCCACCAGCAGCGGTAGATTGAACTATGGCTACACCTTC.

The rearrangement joins TRBV6-2 or TRBV6-3 to TRBJ1-2; 7 nucleotides match TRBD1. The CDR3 spans 13 residues. Germline assignment: CDR1 MNHEY and CDR2 SVGEGT. V was pared by 8 bases and J by 6 bases, with 9 bases of the junction left unmatched. The chain's CDR3 is CASCPWQGDGYTF. The CDR3 coding sequence is TGTGCCAGCTGCCCCTGGCAGGGGGATGGCTACACCTTC.

The chain has TRBV2 and TRBJ1-3; D perhaps matches TRBD1 (5 bases). V lost 0 bases and J 1 base, leaving 10 bases between the germline ends. The CDR3 consists of 16 residues. Germline CDR1 and CDR2: SNHLY and FYNNEI. Here the CDR3 reads CASSEALDRSGNTIYF. The CDR3, as DNA: TGTGCCAGCAGTGAAGCGCTCGACAGATCTGGAAACACCATATATTTT.